The rows below give T cell receptor beta chains drawn from one sample of a study of blood T cell repertoires in COVID-19. Sequencing used immunoSEQ multiplex PCR; TCRdb keeps in-frame clones, though not all of them. The sample lists fewer than 400,000 clones, 85% seen once, with 3.5% to 4% in the top ten. Material for sequencing was peripheral blood. All receptors derive from a woman aged 18-29 years with acute or convalescent COVID-19. Both conserved end residues are part of each CDR3. Fields, in order: J gene, V gene, D gene, CDR3 DNA, CDR3 protein. A D gene is named only where the DNA matches it firmly.

j_call: TRBJ2-5; v_call: TRBV11-2; d_call: TRBD1; cdr3_nt: TGTGCCAGCAGCCGTTACAGGGGGTTAGGGGAGACCCAGTACTTC; cdr3_aa: CASSRYRGLGETQYF
j_call: TRBJ1-2; v_call: TRBV28; d_call: TRBD1; cdr3_nt: TGTGCCAGCATTACAACCCGAGCGGACAGGGGAAATGGCTACACCTTC; cdr3_aa: CASITTRADRGNGYTF
j_call: TRBJ2-5; v_call: TRBV7-3; d_call: TRBD1; cdr3_nt: TGTGCCAGCAGCTTCCTCGGGACAGGGCAAGAGACCCAGTACTTC; cdr3_aa: CASSFLGTGQETQYF
j_call: TRBJ1-2; v_call: TRBV10-3; d_call: .; cdr3_nt: TGTGCCATCAGTGAGTCGGGAGAGGAAGGAGGCTACACCTTC; cdr3_aa: CAISESGEEGGYTF
j_call: TRBJ1-3; v_call: TRBV7-3; d_call: .; cdr3_nt: TGTGCCAGCAGCCCGACTACCGGAAACACCATATATTTT; cdr3_aa: CASSPTTGNTIYF
j_call: TRBJ1-2; v_call: TRBV6-1; d_call: .; cdr3_nt: TGTGCCAGCAGTGAAGCGTCCCAGAACTATGGCTACACCTTC; cdr3_aa: CASSEASQNYGYTF
j_call: TRBJ2-6; v_call: TRBV27; d_call: TRBD2; cdr3_nt: TGTGCCAGCACCAGGACTAGCGGGAGGGCCTCGGGGGGGGCCAACGTCCTGACTTTC; cdr3_aa: CASTRTSGRASGGANVLTF
j_call: TRBJ2-7; v_call: TRBV11-2; d_call: .; cdr3_nt: TGTGCCAGCAGCTTAAGCTCTTGGCTAGCACAGTACGAGCAGTACTTC; cdr3_aa: CASSLSSWLAQYEQYF
j_call: TRBJ1-5; v_call: TRBV2; d_call: .; cdr3_nt: TGTGCCAGCAGTGTAGAGGAGGGCCCCCATCAGCCCCAGCATTTT; cdr3_aa: CASSVEEGPHQPQHF
j_call: TRBJ1-2; v_call: TRBV19; d_call: TRBD1; cdr3_nt: TGTGCCAGTGCCGACAGGGGGCCTGATGGCTACACCTTC; cdr3_aa: CASADRGPDGYTF
j_call: TRBJ1-4; v_call: TRBV5-1; d_call: .; cdr3_nt: TGCGCCAGCAGCTTGAGCAGGACTAATGAAAAACTGTTTTTT; cdr3_aa: CASSLSRTNEKLFF